The 4 T cell receptor beta chains reported below all come from one sample, sequenced in a study of T cell repertoires in cytomegalovirus infection. TCRdb ran MiXCR on the reads and lists one entry per CDR3 protein. The profile shows 680,000 or so distinct CDR3 sequences, about 30% of them singletons. Their specific antigens are unknown. The input for sequencing was cultured PBMCs, taken from culture after CMV antigen stimulation. Receptors were obtained from a human donor in good health (CMV status not recorded). Some clones in this sample may be carry-over from other donors' samples.

Only a few counts were recorded for this clonotype. The chain recombines TRBV7-8 with TRBJ2-5, with D perhaps given as TRBD1 or TRBD2 (5 bases each). The V gene's germline CDR1 is SGHVS and CDR2 FQNEAQ. The length of the CDR3 is 14 residues. V shed 5 bases and J shed 5 bases, with 15 bases lying between them. CDR3 sequence: CASSRGRAMETQYF. As DNA, the CDR3 is TGTGCCAGCAGCAGGGGACGGGCCATGGAGACCCAGTACTTC.

The chain employs TRBV6-1 and TRBJ2-2, with D tentatively TRBD2 (7 bases). V was pared by 7 bases and J by 6 bases, with 21 bases between. The CDR3 loop spans 16 amino acids. From germline, CDR1 is MNHNS and CDR2 SASEGT. CDR3 nucleotides: TGTGCCAGCACCCAAGGGGGGGGCGGGATAGCCGGGGAGCTGTTTTTT. Protein: CASTQGGGGIAGELFF.

This clonotype was picked up a small number of times. The chain combines TRBV5-4 with TRBJ2-7; D is uncertain. This CDR3 has 15 amino acids. Per germline, CDR1 SGHNT and CDR2 YYREEE (reference sequence). V was cut by 3 bases and J by 0 bases, with 13 bases left in between. For the CDR3, the DNA is TGTGCCAGCAGCTCCAGAGACGGTGACTCCTACGAGCAGTACTTC. Protein product: CASSSRDGDSYEQYF.

The chain couples TRBV29-1 to TRBJ2-1; the D is unclear. CDR3 size: 12 residues. The V gene's germline CDR1 is SQVTM and CDR2 ANQGSEA. V gave up 2 bases and J gave up 12 bases, with 14 bases separating them. DNA of the CDR3: TGCAGCGTTGAAACTGTAGGGATCCTGCAGTTCTTC. It encodes CSVETVGILQFF.